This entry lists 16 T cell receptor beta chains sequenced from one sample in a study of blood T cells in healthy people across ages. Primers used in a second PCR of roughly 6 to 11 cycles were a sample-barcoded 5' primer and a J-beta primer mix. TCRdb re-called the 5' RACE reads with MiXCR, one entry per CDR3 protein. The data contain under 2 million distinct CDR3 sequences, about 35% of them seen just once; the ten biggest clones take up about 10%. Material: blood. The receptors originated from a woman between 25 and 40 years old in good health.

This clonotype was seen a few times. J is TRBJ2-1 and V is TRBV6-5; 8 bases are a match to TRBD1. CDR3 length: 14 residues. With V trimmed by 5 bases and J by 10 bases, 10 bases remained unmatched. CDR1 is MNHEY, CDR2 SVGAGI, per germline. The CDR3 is CASSPGQGRGEQFF. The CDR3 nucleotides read TGTGCCAGCAGTCCCGGACAGGGTAGAGGGGAGCAGTTCTTC.

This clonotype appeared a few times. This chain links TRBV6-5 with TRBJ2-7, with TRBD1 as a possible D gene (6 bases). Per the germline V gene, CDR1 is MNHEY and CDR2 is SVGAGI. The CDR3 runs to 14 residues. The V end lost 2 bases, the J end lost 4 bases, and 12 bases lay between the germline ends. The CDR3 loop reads CASSYAVGAYEQYF. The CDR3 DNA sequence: TGTGCCAGCAGTTACGCAGTGGGGGCGTACGAGCAGTACTTC.

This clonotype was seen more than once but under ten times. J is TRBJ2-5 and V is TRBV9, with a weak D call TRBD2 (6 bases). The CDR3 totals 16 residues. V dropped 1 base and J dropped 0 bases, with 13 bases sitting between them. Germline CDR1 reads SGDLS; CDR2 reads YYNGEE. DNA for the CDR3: TGTGCCAGCAGCGTAAAAGCTAGCGAGTACCAAGAGACCCAGTACTTC. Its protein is CASSVKASEYQETQYF. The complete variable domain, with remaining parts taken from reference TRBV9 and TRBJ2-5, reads DSGVTQTPKHLITATGQRVTLRCSPRSGDLSVYWYQQSLDQGLQFLIQYYNGEERAKGNILERFSAQQFPDLHSELNLSSLELGDSALYFCASSVKASEYQETQYFGPGTRLLVL.

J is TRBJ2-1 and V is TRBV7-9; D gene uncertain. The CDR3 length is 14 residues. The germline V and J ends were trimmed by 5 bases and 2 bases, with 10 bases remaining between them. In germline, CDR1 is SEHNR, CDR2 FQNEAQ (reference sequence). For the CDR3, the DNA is TGTGCCAGCAGCCCGACTGATACCTACAATGAGCAGTTCTTC. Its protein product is CASSPTDTYNEQFF.

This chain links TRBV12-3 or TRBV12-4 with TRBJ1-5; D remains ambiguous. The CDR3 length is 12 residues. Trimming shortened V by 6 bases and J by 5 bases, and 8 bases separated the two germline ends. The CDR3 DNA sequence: TGTGCCAGCAGCATGACGGATCAGCCCCAGCATTTT. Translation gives CASSMTDQPQHF.

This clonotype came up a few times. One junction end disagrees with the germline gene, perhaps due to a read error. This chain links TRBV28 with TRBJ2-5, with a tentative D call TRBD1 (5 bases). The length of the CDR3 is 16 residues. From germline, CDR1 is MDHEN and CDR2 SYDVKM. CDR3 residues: CVSSLRGLGEEKTQYF. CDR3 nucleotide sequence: TGTGTCAGCAGTTTAAGGGGCCTAGGAGAGGAGAAGACCCAGTACTTC.

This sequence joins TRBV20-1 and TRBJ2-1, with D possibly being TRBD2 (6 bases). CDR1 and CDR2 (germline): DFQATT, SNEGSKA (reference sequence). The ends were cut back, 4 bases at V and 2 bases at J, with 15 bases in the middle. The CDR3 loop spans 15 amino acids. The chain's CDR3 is CSATATSRTYNEQFF. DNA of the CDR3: TGCAGTGCTACCGCGACTAGTCGGACCTACAATGAGCAGTTCTTC.

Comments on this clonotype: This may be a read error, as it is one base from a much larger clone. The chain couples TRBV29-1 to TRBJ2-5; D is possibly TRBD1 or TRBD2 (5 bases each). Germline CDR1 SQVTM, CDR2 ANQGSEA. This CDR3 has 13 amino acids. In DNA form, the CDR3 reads TGCAGCGTCAGGGCGGGCACCCAAAAGACCCAGTACTTC. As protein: CSVRAGTQKTQYF. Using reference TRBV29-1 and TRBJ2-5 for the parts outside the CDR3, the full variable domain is SAVISQKPSRDICQRGTSLTIQCQVDSQVTMMFWYRQQPGQSLTLIATANQGSEATYESGFVIDKFPISRPNLTFSTLTVSNMSPEDSSIYLCSVRAGTQKTQYFGPGTRLLVL.

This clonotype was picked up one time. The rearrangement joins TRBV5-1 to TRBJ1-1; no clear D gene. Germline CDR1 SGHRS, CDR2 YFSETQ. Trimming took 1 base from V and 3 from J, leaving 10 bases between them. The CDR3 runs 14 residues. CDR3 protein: CASSLHAGDTEAFF. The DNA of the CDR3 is TGCGCCAGCAGCTTGCATGCGGGAGACACTGAAGCTTTCTTT.

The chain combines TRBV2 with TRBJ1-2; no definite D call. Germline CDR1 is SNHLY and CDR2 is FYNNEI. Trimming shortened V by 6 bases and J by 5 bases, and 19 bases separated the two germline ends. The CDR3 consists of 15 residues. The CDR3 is CASSLVSVGEYGYTF. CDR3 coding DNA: TGTGCCAGCAGCTTAGTTTCTGTCGGAGAATATGGCTACACCTTC.

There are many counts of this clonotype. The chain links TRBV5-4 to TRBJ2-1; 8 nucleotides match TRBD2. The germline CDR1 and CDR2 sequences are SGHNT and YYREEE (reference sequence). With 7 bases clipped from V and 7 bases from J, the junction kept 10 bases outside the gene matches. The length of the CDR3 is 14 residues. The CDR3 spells CASRRREDLNEQFF. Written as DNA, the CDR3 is TGTGCCAGCCGGAGGCGGGAGGACCTAAATGAGCAGTTCTTC.

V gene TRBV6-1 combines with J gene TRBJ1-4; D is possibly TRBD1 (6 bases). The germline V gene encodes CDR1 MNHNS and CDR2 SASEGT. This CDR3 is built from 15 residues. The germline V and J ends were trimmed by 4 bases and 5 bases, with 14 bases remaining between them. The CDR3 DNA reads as TGTGCCAGCAGTGGAATGACAGGAGGCAATGAAAAACTGTTTTTT. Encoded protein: CASSGMTGGNEKLFF.

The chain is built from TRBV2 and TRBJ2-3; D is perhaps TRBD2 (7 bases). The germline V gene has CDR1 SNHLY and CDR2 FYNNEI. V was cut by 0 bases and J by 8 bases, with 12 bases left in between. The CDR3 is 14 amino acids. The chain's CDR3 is CASSEAGGLGTQYF. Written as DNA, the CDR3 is TGTGCCAGCAGTGAAGCCGGGGGGCTTGGTACGCAGTATTTT.

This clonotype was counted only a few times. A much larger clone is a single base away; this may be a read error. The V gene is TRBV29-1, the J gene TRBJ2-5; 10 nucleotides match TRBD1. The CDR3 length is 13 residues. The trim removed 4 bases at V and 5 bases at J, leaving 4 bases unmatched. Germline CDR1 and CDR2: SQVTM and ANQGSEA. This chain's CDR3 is CSVGGTGVETQYF. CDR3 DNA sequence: TGCAGCGTTGGGGGGACAGGGGTTGAGACCCAGTACTTC.

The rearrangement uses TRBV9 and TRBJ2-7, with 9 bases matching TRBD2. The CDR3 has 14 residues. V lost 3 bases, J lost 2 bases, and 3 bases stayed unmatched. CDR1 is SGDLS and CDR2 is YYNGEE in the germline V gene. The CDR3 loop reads CASSGGGGAYEQYF. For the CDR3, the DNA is TGTGCCAGCAGCGGCGGGGGGGGAGCCTACGAGCAGTACTTC.

CDR3 amino acids: CATSRDPRGDEQFF. The CDR3 DNA reads TGTGCCACCAGCAGGGACCCTCGAGGCGATGAGCAGTTCTTC. The V gene is TRBV15, the J gene TRBJ2-1; D is unresolved. This CDR3 is 14 amino acids long. V was shortened by 3 bases and J by 8 bases, with 14 bases between the two germline ends. Looked up from germline, CDR1 is LNHNV and CDR2 is YYDKDF (reference sequence).